This is a list of T cell receptor beta chains from one sample in a study of blood T cell repertoires in COVID-19. Only in-frame clones appear in the TCRdb table, and some are missing; sequencing was by immunoSEQ multiplex PCR. The sample includes tens of thousands of clones, 86% of them seen just once. The source material was peripheral blood. These receptor sequences come from a man aged 35 to 55 with acute or convalescent COVID-19. The CDR3 runs from the conserved cysteine through the conserved F or W. A D gene is named only where the DNA matches it firmly. Size tells how often a clone was seen (once, few, many) or the class of an expanded clone, and some rows leave it out.

J: TRBJ1-6
size: NA
D: TRBD1
V: TRBV2
DNA: TGTGCCAGCAGGGTTCGCGACAGGGTTGGAGGTTCACCCCTCCACTTT
CDR3: CASRVRDRVGGSPLHF

J: TRBJ1-1
size: NA
D: NA
V: TRBV29-1
DNA: TGCAGCGTTGAAGATGGAGGAAGGAACACTGAAGCTTTCTTT
CDR3: CSVEDGGRNTEAFF

J: TRBJ1-2
size: NA
D: NA
V: TRBV7-3
DNA: TGTGCCAGCGGCCACAGGGATAGAAACTATGGCTACACCTTC
CDR3: CASGHRDRNYGYTF

J: TRBJ1-2
size: NA
D: TRBD1
V: TRBV5-4
DNA: TGTGCCAGCAGCTCTGGGACAGCCTATGGCTACACCTTC
CDR3: CASSSGTAYGYTF

J: TRBJ1-1
size: once
D: TRBD1
V: TRBV5-1
DNA: TGCGCCAGCAGCTGGACAGGGGGCATAGACACTGAAGCTTTCTTT
CDR3: CASSWTGGIDTEAFF

J: TRBJ2-5
size: NA
D: TRBD1
V: TRBV24-1
DNA: TGTGCCACCAGTGATTTGGGGACAGGGTCCTCAGAGACCCAGTACTTC
CDR3: CATSDLGTGSSETQYF

J: TRBJ2-5
size: NA
D: TRBD1
V: TRBV28
DNA: TGTGCCAGCAGTTCGACGGGACAGGGATTGAGGACCCAGTACTTC
CDR3: CASSSTGQGLRTQYF

J: TRBJ2-7
size: NA
D: TRBD1
V: TRBV20-1
DNA: TGCAGTGCTAGTCTACAGGGGTTAACCTCCTACGAGCAGTACTTC
CDR3: CSASLQGLTSYEQYF

J: TRBJ1-1
size: NA
D: TRBD1
V: TRBV6-5
DNA: TGTGCCAGCAGTTCACGGGACAGGGTGAACACTGAAGCTTTCTTT
CDR3: CASSSRDRVNTEAFF

J: TRBJ1-2
size: NA
D: TRBD1
V: TRBV24-1
DNA: TGTGCCACCAGTGCCGAGGGACAGGGGGGTGGCTACACCTTC
CDR3: CATSAEGQGGGYTF

J: TRBJ2-3
size: NA
D: NA
V: TRBV15
DNA: TGTGCCACCATGAAGAGAACAATTGGGGGGACTACAGATACGCAGTATTTT
CDR3: CATMKRTIGGTTDTQYF

J: TRBJ1-3
size: NA
D: TRBD1
V: TRBV9
DNA: TGTGCCAGCAGCGCGACGGGACAGCTACTCGGAAACACCATATATTTT
CDR3: CASSATGQLLGNTIYF